This T cell receptor (beta chain) was observed in a study of blood T cell repertoires in COVID-19. About the study: Samples representing acute and convalescent COVID-19 were sourced from the United States, Italy and Spain. Nucleic acid was either cDNA or gDNA, and it came from T cells, B-cell-depleted T cells, or PBMCs.

J lost 5 bases, V lost 5 bases, and 19 bases had no gene match. This CDR3 comprises 18 residues. Germline values: CDR1 SGHAT, CDR2 FQNNGV. As handled by the study authors: Reference gene primers were amplified, and this amplification served to estimate nucleated cell counts. Clones were sequenced by immunoSEQ multiplex PCR, and TCRdb holds only the in-frame ones, with some missing. That table supplies the V and J calls and clone size; D and trimming were determined from the DNA. The sample includes around 190,000 clones, approximately 90% seen only once; the top ten take approximately 4.4%. The chain combines TRBV11-2 with TRBJ2-5; 8 nucleotides match TRBD1. Sequencing was performed on peripheral blood. The TCR sequence derives from a human donor in a cohort sampled during active COVID-19. The CDR3 here is CASSPDRGWSAAQETQYF. DNA for the CDR3: TGTGCCAGCAGCCCCGACAGGGGTTGGTCAGCCGCCCAGGAGACCCAGTACTTC.